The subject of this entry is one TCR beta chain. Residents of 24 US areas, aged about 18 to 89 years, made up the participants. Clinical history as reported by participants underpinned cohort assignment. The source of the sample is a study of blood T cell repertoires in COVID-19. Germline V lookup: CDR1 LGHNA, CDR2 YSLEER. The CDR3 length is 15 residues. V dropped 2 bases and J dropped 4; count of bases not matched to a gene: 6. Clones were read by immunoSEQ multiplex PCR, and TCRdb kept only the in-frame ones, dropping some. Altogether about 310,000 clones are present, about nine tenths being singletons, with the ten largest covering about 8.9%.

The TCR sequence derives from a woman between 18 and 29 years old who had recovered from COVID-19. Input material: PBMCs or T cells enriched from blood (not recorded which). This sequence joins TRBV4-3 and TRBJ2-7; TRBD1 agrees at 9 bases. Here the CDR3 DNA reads TGCGCCAGCAGCCAACGACAGGGGGAAGGGTACGAGCAGTACTTC. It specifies CASSQRQGEGYEQYF.